This is a list of T cell receptor beta chains from one sample in a study of cytomegalovirus exposure and HLA in healthy donors. Clones were sequenced by immunoSEQ multiplex PCR, and TCRdb holds only the in-frame ones, with some missing. The data hold 95,000 to 150,000 clones, with about 90% observed a single time. Sequencing was carried out using PBMCs. These receptors were collected from a woman aged 18 to 35 in good health and CMV-seronegative. Each CDR3 is given with its conserved first and last residue. Each record gives: V gene, D gene, clone size, J gene, CDR3 DNA, CDR3 protein. D genes are given only for firm matches. Expanded clones are given a class, and other clones once, few, many or no size at all.

TRBV2	-	-	TRBJ1-2	TGTGCCAGCAGTGAAGCATGGGGGCTGGTGAGTGGCTACACCTTC	CASSEAWGLVSGYTF
TRBV9	TRBD2	-	TRBJ2-3	TGTGCCAGCAGCGACCCTAGCGGGGACACAGATACGCAGTATTTT	CASSDPSGDTDTQYF
TRBV4-2	-	-	TRBJ2-7	TGTGCCAGCAGCCAAGTCGTCACTTCAACCTACGAGCAGTACTTC	CASSQVVTSTYEQYF
TRBV2	TRBD1	few	TRBJ1-2	TGTGCCAGCAGTCAACAATATGGACAGGTAGATGGCTACACCTTC	CASSQQYGQVDGYTF
TRBV5-4	-	-	TRBJ1-2	TGTGCCAGCAGCTTGAAAGGGGCTAACTATGGCTACACCTTC	CASSLKGANYGYTF
TRBV4-2	TRBD2	-	TRBJ2-5	TGTGCCAGCAGCCAACTAGCGGGAGGGCCAGAGACCCAGTACTTC	CASSQLAGGPETQYF
TRBV6-1	TRBD1	-	TRBJ2-7	TGTGCCAGCTTGACAGGGGGCCGCTACGAGCAGTACTTC	CASLTGGRYEQYF
TRBV19	-	-	TRBJ1-1	TGTGCCAGTAGTATAGCAGGGTCTGAAGCTTTCTTT	CASSIAGSEAFF
TRBV7-9	-	-	TRBJ1-5	TGTGCCAGCAGCTTAGACAGGGTTGACCAGCCCCAGCATTTT	CASSLDRVDQPQHF
TRBV7-7	TRBD2	-	TRBJ2-2	TGTGCCAGCAGCTTACCTAGCGGGGGGCCGAACACCGGGGAGCTGTTTTTT	CASSLPSGGPNTGELFF
TRBV19	TRBD1	-	TRBJ2-1	TGTGCCAGTAACGCGGACAGGGCCCCCTACAATGAGCAGTTCTTC	CASNADRAPYNEQFF
TRBV9	TRBD2	-	TRBJ2-7	TGTGCCAGCAGCCCCCGGATAGCGGGGGGAGCCTACGAGCAGTACTTC	CASSPRIAGGAYEQYF
TRBV6-6	-	-	TRBJ1-2	TGTGCCAGCAGTACGGACGGGGGGGAAGGAGGCTACACCTTC	CASSTDGGEGGYTF
TRBV2	TRBD2	-	TRBJ2-3	TGTGCCAGCAAGGCTTCTAGCGGGGTTGCAGATACGCAGTATTTT	CASKASSGVADTQYF
TRBV19	TRBD1	-	TRBJ1-5	TGTGCCAGTAGTATCCCCTCAGGACAGGGAGGGAACAATCAGCCCCAGCATTTT	CASSIPSGQGGNNQPQHF
TRBV5-1	TRBD2	-	TRBJ2-7	TGCGCCAGCAGCGAACTAGCGGCATACGAGCAGTACTTC	CASSELAAYEQYF
TRBV14	-	-	TRBJ1-1	TGTGCCAGCAGCCAAACGATAGCCGGGGGGGCTTTCTTT	CASSQTIAGGAFF